Below, 30 T cell receptor beta chains from the same sample are listed, as sequenced in a study of T cells after yellow fever vaccination. TCRdb re-called the 5' RACE reads with MiXCR, one entry per CDR3 protein. The sample records about 340,000 distinct CDR3 sequences, over 8% being singletons. The sample in question was PBMCs, obtained on the day of the first yellow fever vaccination. These receptors all come from a man between 18 and 35 years old who received the YFV17D yellow fever vaccine.

This clonotype was counted only a few times. The chain combines TRBV12-3 or TRBV12-4 with TRBJ2-2; a possible D gene is TRBD1 (5 bases). The CDR3 extends over 16 amino acids. V gave up 3 bases and J gave up 4 bases, with 15 bases separating them. The CDR3 nucleotides are TGTGCCAGCAGTTTGTTGGCAGGGTGGAGCACCGGGGAGCTGTTTTTT. It yields the protein CASSLLAGWSTGELFF.

The CDR3 region is CASSGIPRDSQETQYF. The CDR3 bases are TGCGCCAGCAGCGGAATACCCCGGGACTCGCAAGAGACCCAGTACTTC. The chain employs TRBV5-1 and TRBJ2-5; maybe TRBD2 (6 bases). The CDR3 totals 16 residues. In germline, CDR1 is SGHRS, CDR2 YFSETQ. Trimming removed 4 bases from V and 2 bases from J, with 18 bases in between.

This clonotype was seen only a few times. The genes are TRBV28 and TRBJ1-4, with 7 bases lining up with TRBD1. The length of the CDR3 is 13 residues. The germline gives CDR1 MDHEN, CDR2 SYDVKM. Germline trimming cut 4 bases from V and 8 bases from J; bases unmatched to any gene: 4. The CDR3 here is CASSSGQREKLFF. In DNA, the CDR3 is TGTGCCAGCAGTTCGGGACAGAGGGAAAAACTGTTTTTT.

The chain employs TRBV27 and TRBJ2-5; tentative D call: TRBD1 (6 bases). The CDR3 consists of 14 residues. Trimming took off 9 bases at V and 3 bases at J, with 17 bases between the two ends. In germline, CDR1 is MNHEY, CDR2 SMNVEV (reference sequence). The CDR3 DNA reads as TGTGCCAGTCGAAGGGACACCTGGGAAGAGACCCAGTACTTC. It is translated as CASRRDTWEETQYF.

This clonotype was counted a few times. J is TRBJ2-5 and V is TRBV9; 7 bases line up with TRBD2. This CDR3 has 14 residues. The V segment lost 4 bases and the J segment 5 bases; nucleotides outside the gene matches: 8. Germline V gene sequence: CDR1 SGDLS, CDR2 YYNGEE. CDR3 sequence reads: CASSLIGGRETQYF. DNA of the CDR3: TGTGCCAGCAGCCTCATCGGGGGGAGGGAGACCCAGTACTTC.

The table lists this clonotype with a few counts. The rearrangement uses TRBV18 and TRBJ2-2; 7 bases are shared with TRBD1. J was trimmed by 7 bases and V by 3 bases; bases with no gene match: 11. Germline CDR1 KGHSH, CDR2 LQKENI. The CDR3 loop spans 16 amino acids. DNA of the CDR3: TGTGCCAGCTCACCGGATTGGTCAGGGGGAATCGGGGAGCTGTTTTTT. This translates into CASSPDWSGGIGELFF.

This clonotype was observed a few times. The rearrangement links TRBV7-6 to TRBJ2-1; 9 bases fit TRBD1. Germline lookup yields CDR1 SGHVS and CDR2 FNYEAQ. Germline trimming cut 1 base from V and 2 bases from J; bases unmatched to any gene: 3. The CDR3 contains 16 residues. CDR3 sequence reads: CASSLGRQGAYNEQFF. CDR3 sequence (DNA): TGTGCCAGCAGCTTAGGACGACAGGGGGCCTACAATGAGCAGTTCTTC.

The chain has TRBV5-1 and TRBJ1-4; D gene unclear. The CDR3 is 14 residues long. The V and J ends lost 0 bases and 6 bases respectively, with 9 bases between them. The germline V gene has CDR1 SGHRS and CDR2 YFSETQ. CDR3 sequence: CASSLDEGYEKLFF. The DNA of the CDR3 is TGCGCCAGCAGCTTGGATGAGGGTTATGAAAAACTGTTTTTT.

In this sample, this clonotype turned up many times. As DNA, the CDR3 is TGCGCCAGCAGCTTAAATGCAGGGATCAATGAGCAGTTCTTC. This encodes CASSLNAGINEQFF. The chain carries TRBV5-1 and TRBJ2-1, with a tentative D call TRBD1 (5 bases). Germline loops: CDR1 SGHRS, CDR2 YFSETQ. The CDR3 is 14 residues long. Trimming cost V 2 bases and J 6 bases, with 12 bases left between them. Combining the CDR3 with reference TRBV5-1 and TRBJ2-1 gives the whole variable domain KAGVTQTPRYLIKTRGQQVTLSCSPISGHRSVSWYQQTPGQGLQFLFEYFSETQRNKGNFPGRFSGRQFSNSRSEMNVSTLELGDSALYLCASSLNAGINEQFFGPGTRLTVL.

This clonotype came up once. The chain uses TRBV19 and TRBJ2-2; D might be TRBD1 or TRBD2, each matching 5 bases. Trimming cost V 2 bases and J 7 bases, with 14 bases left between them. Germline V gene data show CDR1 as LNHDA and CDR2 as SQIVND (reference sequence). The length of the CDR3 is 15 residues. In nucleotides, the CDR3 is TGTGCCAGTAGTATATCACCGGCAGGGAGCGGGGAGCTGTTTTTT. The encoded protein is CASSISPAGSGELFF.

This clonotype was seen a handful of times. This sequence joins TRBV5-6 and TRBJ2-5, with TRBD1 as a possible D gene (5 bases). Germline V gives CDR1 SGHDT, CDR2 YYEEEE. The CDR3 runs to 14 residues. The V and J ends lost 2 bases and 4 bases respectively, with 12 bases between them. The CDR3 DNA sequence: TGTGCCAGCAGCTTTACCAGGGAAGGAGAGACCCAGTACTTC. Encoded protein: CASSFTREGETQYF.

This clonotype was found many times. The chain has TRBV5-1 and TRBJ1-6; possibly TRBD1 for D (5 bases). The CDR3 contains 13 residues. V lost 0 bases and J 11 bases, leaving 9 bases between the germline ends. The germline CDR1 and CDR2 sequences are SGHRS and YFSETQ. CDR3 DNA sequence: TGCGCCAGCAGCTTGGATGGGGGGGCACCCCTCCACTTT. It specifies CASSLDGGAPLHF.

This clonotype was recorded at least ten times. The V call is TRBV7-9, the J call TRBJ1-4, with 9 bases identical to TRBD1. This CDR3 comprises 17 residues. Germline V gene lookup returns CDR1 SEHNR and CDR2 FQNEAQ (reference sequence). V trimming: 3 bases; J trimming: 3 bases; junction bases outside the gene matches: 8. The CDR3 is CASSFGQGRGSNEKLFF. DNA of the CDR3: TGTGCCAGCAGCTTCGGACAGGGGCGAGGGTCTAATGAAAAACTGTTTTTT.

The chain combines TRBV5-1 with TRBJ1-4; 9 bases are a match to TRBD1. Germline-derived CDR1 and CDR2 are SGHRS and YFSETQ. Germline trimming cut 7 bases from V and 7 bases from J; bases unmatched to any gene: 5. The CDR3 spans 13 residues. The CDR3 loop reads CASLRDRAEKLFF. The CDR3, as DNA: TGCGCCAGCCTTCGGGACAGGGCTGAAAAACTGTTTTTT.

The gene calls are TRBV5-4 and TRBJ2-3; D ambiguous. Deletions cut 5 bases from V and 0 bases from J, with 13 bases between. Germline CDR1 is SGHNT and CDR2 is YYREEE (reference sequence). The CDR3 has 15 residues. DNA of the CDR3: TGTGCCAGCAGACGATTCGGCAAAAGCACAGATACGCAGTATTTT. Encoded protein: CASRRFGKSTDTQYF.

This clonotype was seen more than once but under ten times. This rearrangement joins TRBV7-9 to TRBJ2-3; possibly TRBD1 or TRBD2 for D (5 bases each). The V gene's germline CDR1 is SEHNR and CDR2 FQNEAQ (reference sequence). This CDR3 is built from 12 residues. The germline V and J ends were trimmed by 7 bases and 4 bases, with 9 bases remaining between them. The CDR3 loop reads CASNPGPDTQYF. The CDR3 coding sequence is TGTGCCAGCAACCCGGGGCCAGATACGCAGTATTTT.

The chain recombines TRBV27 with TRBJ2-3, with 9 bases fitting TRBD2. The CDR3 contains 15 residues. Germline V gene lookup returns CDR1 MNHEY and CDR2 SMNVEV (reference sequence). V lost 10 bases and J lost 2; bases outside the gene matches: 10. The CDR3: CATFTGTSLTDTQYF. Here the CDR3 DNA reads TGTGCCACCTTCACCGGGACTAGCCTCACAGATACGCAGTATTTT.

This clonotype has only a few counts. The chain carries TRBV15 and TRBJ2-3, with D perhaps matching TRBD2 (5 bases). V was cut by 5 bases and J by 0 bases, with 15 bases left in between. This CDR3 is 16 amino acids long. Germline V CDR1 and CDR2: LNHNV, YYDKDF (reference sequence). The chain's CDR3 is CATSSNTRTSTDTQYF. In DNA, the CDR3 is TGTGCCACCAGCTCAAACACGAGGACTAGCACAGATACGCAGTATTTT.

The V call is TRBV3-1, the J call TRBJ2-7; D is unclear. The germline gives CDR1 LGHDT, CDR2 YNNKEL (reference sequence). This CDR3 comprises 13 residues. Trimming removed 1 base at V and 3 bases at J, with 7 bases between. The CDR3 region is CASSQAGFYEQYV. CDR3 DNA: TGTGCCAGCAGCCAAGCTGGTTTCTACGAGCAGTACGTC.

The sample holds a few counts of this clonotype. The rearrangement links TRBV5-1 to TRBJ2-1; 8 nucleotides line up with TRBD2. Germline trimming cut 6 bases from V and 0 bases from J; bases unmatched to any gene: 8. CDR1 and CDR2 from the germline V gene are SGHRS and YFSETQ. This CDR3 comprises 16 residues. The CDR3 DNA follows: TGCGCCAGCACCCCAGACCGGGGGGGCTCCTACAATGAGCAGTTCTTC. It specifies CASTPDRGGSYNEQFF. Complete variable domain (other parts from reference TRBV5-1 and TRBJ2-1): KAGVTQTPRYLIKTRGQQVTLSCSPISGHRSVSWYQQTPGQGLQFLFEYFSETQRNKGNFPGRFSGRQFSNSRSEMNVSTLELGDSALYLCASTPDRGGSYNEQFFGPGTRLTVL.

V usage is TRBV2 and J usage is TRBJ1-2; 7 bases are a match to TRBD1. The CDR3 extends over 13 amino acids. Germline V gene sequence: CDR1 SNHLY, CDR2 FYNNEI. The V gene end was trimmed by 5 bases and the J gene end by 3 bases; junction bases not matched to a gene: 3. CDR3 bases: TGTGCCAGCAGTTCCGGGACAGACTATGGCTACACCTTC. This encodes CASSSGTDYGYTF.

This clonotype was observed a handful of times. This rearrangement joins TRBV7-9 to TRBJ2-1; 7 bases map to TRBD1. The junction had 4 bases not matched to a gene; V was cut back by 1 base and J by 4 bases. Germline assignment: CDR1 SEHNR and CDR2 FQNEAQ (reference sequence). This CDR3 region has 15 residues. The CDR3 spells CASSLEGGRYNEQFF. CDR3 coding DNA: TGTGCCAGCAGCTTAGAAGGGGGCCGGTACAATGAGCAGTTCTTC.

This rearrangement joins TRBV20-1 to TRBJ2-1, with D perhaps matching TRBD1 or TRBD2 (5 bases each). The germline V and J ends were trimmed by 4 bases and 5 bases, with 18 bases remaining between them. Germline-derived CDR1 and CDR2 are DFQATT and SNEGSKA (reference sequence). This CDR3 is built from 15 residues. CDR3 in DNA: TGCAGTGCTATTCGCTTGGCTACGGGGCACAATGAGCAGTTCTTC. This translates into CSAIRLATGHNEQFF.

In this sample, this clonotype turned up a few times. This chain uses TRBV24-1 with TRBJ1-2, with D unresolved. Germline V gene lookup returns CDR1 KGHDR and CDR2 SFDVKD. The length of the CDR3 is 12 residues. Trimming took 5 bases from V and 3 from J, leaving 6 bases between them. CDR3 DNA: TGTGCCACCAGTGCTTTCGACTATGGCTACACCTTC. This codes for CATSAFDYGYTF.

V is TRBV3-1 and J is TRBJ2-2, with 7 bases identical to TRBD1. The CDR3 consists of 15 residues. The ends lost 4 bases at V and 4 bases at J; junction bases unmatched: 6. From germline, CDR1 is LGHDT and CDR2 YNNKEL (reference sequence). The CDR3 loop is CASSLRGKGTGELFF. The CDR3 region has the DNA TGTGCCAGCAGCCTCAGGGGGAAAGGCACCGGGGAGCTGTTTTTT.

CDR3 region: CASRGPGDTDTQYF. CDR3 in DNA: TGTGCCTCCCGAGGACCGGGGGACACAGATACGCAGTATTTT. The chain is built from TRBV30 and TRBJ2-3; D perhaps matches TRBD2 (6 bases). Trimming pared 7 bases from V and 2 bases from J, leaving 16 bases between. The germline V gene encodes CDR1 GTSNPN and CDR2 SVGIG (reference sequence). The CDR3 has 14 residues.

V gene TRBV18 combines with J gene TRBJ2-7; D is undetermined. The V end was cut by 0 bases, the J end by 2 bases, with 8 bases between. Germline V lookup: CDR1 KGHSH, CDR2 LQKENI. The CDR3 length is 14 residues. The CDR3 protein is CASSPPKSPYEQYV. As DNA, the CDR3 is TGTGCCAGCTCACCACCGAAGAGCCCCTACGAGCAGTACGTC.

The table lists this clonotype with many counts. CDR3 bases: TGTGCCAGCAGCTTAGCAGGCGGGATTACATCTGGGGCCAACGTCCTGACTTTC. Amino acid sequence: CASSLAGGITSGANVLTF. The rearrangement links TRBV7-6 to TRBJ2-6; tentative D call: TRBD2 (6 bases). This CDR3 has 18 amino acids. Between the trimmed V and J ends, which lost 0 bases and 1 base, there was a span of 13 bases. Germline lookup yields CDR1 SGHVS and CDR2 FNYEAQ. Full variable domain (rest looked up from reference TRBV7-6 and TRBJ2-6): GAGVSQSPRYKVTKRGQDVALRCDPISGHVSLYWYRQALGQGPEFLTYFNYEAQQDKSGLPNDRFSAERPEGSISTLTIQRTEQRDSAMYRCASSLAGGITSGANVLTFGAGSRLTVL.

This clonotype was detected a few times. The CDR3 sequence: CASTQRRGETQYF. The CDR3 nucleotides are TGTGCCAGCACCCAAAGGAGGGGAGAGACCCAGTACTTC. The rearrangement uses TRBV2 and TRBJ2-5; D possibly corresponds to TRBD2 (6 bases). This CDR3 has 13 residues. Germline V gives CDR1 SNHLY, CDR2 FYNNEI. Trimming took 7 bases from V and 4 from J, leaving 13 bases between them.

The chain has TRBV4-1 and TRBJ1-6; D is perhaps TRBD1 (5 bases). Trimming took off 2 bases at V and 9 bases at J, with 17 bases between the two ends. Germline V lookup: CDR1 MGHRA, CDR2 YSYEKL. The CDR3 runs to 16 residues. The CDR3: CASSQRLAQGSSPLHF. The CDR3 nucleotides read TGCGCCAGCAGCCAAAGATTAGCCCAGGGAAGTTCACCCCTCCACTTT.